Following are 21 T cell receptor beta chains from one sample sequenced in a study of tumor-infiltrating lymphocytes in primary liver carcinoma. Out of unsorted whole blood came the blood RNA, and germline DNA was extracted as well. TCR beta cDNA came from roughly 0.45 ug total RNA, primed with a constant-region primer. Three rounds of nested multiplex PCR with slightly modified ARM-PCR produced TCR beta libraries. TRBV1-TRBV30 forward primers paired with a C-beta reverse primer were used in the first two PCR rounds, which ran roughly 11 cycles each. One entry per CDR3 protein results from TCRdb running MiXCR on the multiplex PCR reads. Found here are 250,000 to 350,000 distinct CDR3 sequences, about 50% of them singletons; the top ten hold about a sixth. Sample: peripheral blood. These receptors were taken from a woman between 25 and 40 years old with primary liver carcinoma and hepatitis B virus infection.

In regard to this clonotype: The junction departs from germline at one end; a sequencing error may be responsible. The rearrangement uses TRBV5-4 and TRBJ2-1; TRBD2 matches at 8 bases. Germline V gives CDR1 SGHNT, CDR2 YYREEE (reference sequence). The CDR3 is 16 residues long. For the CDR3, the DNA is TGTGCCAGCAGCACGACTAGCGCAAGCTCCTACAATGAGCAGCTCTTC. As protein: CASSTTSASSYNEQLF. Full variable domain (remainder filled in from reference TRBV5-4 and TRBJ2-1): ETGVTQSPTHLIKTRGQQVTLRCSSQSGHNTVSWYQQALGQGPQFIFQYYREEENGRGNFPPRFSGLQFPNYSSELNVNALELDDSALYLCASSTTSASSYNEQLFGPGTRLTVL.

To note about this clonotype: Mismatch with germline at one junction end may stem from a read error. V gene TRBV11-2 combines with J gene TRBJ2-1, with D perhaps being TRBD1 or TRBD2 (5 bases each). CDR1 and CDR2 from the germline V gene are SGHAT and FQNNGV. The CDR3 totals 16 residues. The CDR3 nucleotides read TGTGCCAACAGCTTCAGTCTATGGGACCCCTACAATGACCAGTTCTTC. Its protein product is CANSFSLWDPYNDQFF.

This clonotype was found many times. CDR3 bases: TGTGCCAGCAGCTCCTCAGCGGGTTTCAATGAGCAGTTCTTC. Translation gives CASSSSAGFNEQFF. The gene calls are TRBV11-3 and TRBJ2-1, with D perhaps TRBD2 (6 bases). V lost 4 bases and J 6 bases, leaving 13 bases between the germline ends. Germline CDR1 is SGHNT and CDR2 is YENEEA. The CDR3 consists of 14 residues.

This clonotype was recorded at least ten times. The chain carries TRBV12-3 or TRBV12-4 and TRBJ2-1; possible D gene TRBD1, 5 bases. V lost 4 bases and J lost 8, with 15 bases in between. This CDR3 is built from 14 residues. The CDR3 sequence is CASSYDSTPDEQFF. The DNA for the CDR3 is TGTGCCAGCAGTTACGACAGTACCCCAGATGAGCAGTTCTTC.

This clonotype occurred a few times. The rearrangement joins TRBV12-3 or TRBV12-4 to TRBJ2-7; 7 positions agree with TRBD1. This CDR3 region has 14 residues. V trimming: 3 bases; J trimming: 9 bases; junction bases outside the gene matches: 11. CDR3 protein: CASSLDERQGGQYF. The DNA for the CDR3 is TGTGCCAGCAGTTTGGACGAAAGACAGGGCGGGCAGTACTTC.

Remarks on this clonotype: Since a much larger clone is just one base distant, this may be a read error. The genes are TRBV12-3 or TRBV12-4 and TRBJ2-1; 9 bases match TRBD2. The junction had 11 bases not matched to a gene; V was cut back by 6 bases and J by 5 bases. The CDR3 sequence is 16 residues long. The CDR3 region has the DNA TGTGCCAGCAGCGGGACGGCTAGCGGGGACGACAATGAGCAGTTCTTC. The encoded protein is CASSGTASGDDNEQFF.

A note on this clonotype: A much larger clone is a single base away; this may be a read error. The gene calls are TRBV6-5 and TRBJ2-1; 12 bases are a match to TRBD2. The CDR3 is 14 amino acids. Germline lookup yields CDR1 MNHEY and CDR2 SVGAGI. Written as DNA, the CDR3 is TGTGGCAGCAGTCCACTAGCGGGGGGAGTTGAGCAGTTCTTC. Translated, it gives CGSSPLAGGVEQFF.

Regarding this clonotype: This could be a read error, since a much larger clone is one nucleotide away. The chain links TRBV4-1 to TRBJ2-7; TRBD2 matches at 10 bases. CDR1 is MGHRA and CDR2 is YSYEKL in the germline V gene. The CDR3 consists of 18 residues. Losses at the gene ends were 1 base for V and 1 base for J; bases not matched to a gene: 10. CDR3 coding DNA: TGCGCCAGCAGCCAAGCGTTAGTAGCGGGAGGCCTGTCCTACGAGCAGTACTTC. Encoded protein: CASSQALVAGGLSYEQYF.

This clonotype was detected ten times or more. The rearrangement uses TRBV29-1 and TRBJ2-7; TRBD2 is a possible D gene (7 bases). Trimming took 3 bases from V and 4 from J, leaving 16 bases between them. The V gene's germline CDR1 is SQVTM and CDR2 ANQGSEA. The CDR3 has 14 residues. This chain's CDR3 is CSVEKGEGAYEQYF. CDR3 coding DNA: TGCAGCGTTGAGAAGGGGGAGGGCGCGTACGAGCAGTACTTC.

Ten or more counts support this clonotype. V and J are TRBV11-2 and TRBJ1-1, with 8 bases that match TRBD1. CDR3 length equals 16 residues. With 4 bases clipped from V and 0 bases from J, the junction kept 7 bases outside the gene matches. Germline V gene sequence: CDR1 SGHAT, CDR2 FQNNGV. The CDR3 coding sequence is TGTGCCAGCAGCTCGGGACAGGTCTCCATGAACACTGAAGCTTTCTTT. This sequence encodes CASSSGQVSMNTEAFF.

As concerns this clonotype: The junction departs from the called germline gene at one end, perhaps through a read error. The genes are TRBV29-1 and TRBJ2-7; D may be TRBD1 (6 bases). Germline values: CDR1 SQVTM, CDR2 ANQGSEA. This CDR3 is built from 14 residues. The CDR3 nucleotides are TGCAGCGTCGGACACGACAGGCACTCCTACGAACAGTACTTC. Translating gives CSVGHDRHSYEQYF.

The chain employs TRBV19 and TRBJ2-2; TRBD2 is a possible D gene (6 bases). Germline CDR1 and CDR2: LNHDA and SQIVND (reference sequence). Trimming shortened V by 3 bases and J by 3 bases, and 20 bases separated the two germline ends. This CDR3 spans 18 amino acids. CDR3 region: CASSIETSGSWYTGELFF. CDR3 DNA sequence: TGTGCCAGTAGTATCGAGACTAGTGGGAGCTGGTACACCGGGGAGCTGTTTTTT.

This rearrangement joins TRBV28 to TRBJ1-5; possible D gene TRBD1, 5 bases. The V gene lost 6 bases and the J gene lost 3 bases, with 18 bases spanning the gap. The CDR3 consists of 16 residues. Germline V CDR1 and CDR2: MDHEN, SYDVKM. For the CDR3, the DNA is TGTGCCAGCAGACCTATGCGGGCAGGGAACAATCAGCCCCAGCATTTT. Protein sequence: CASRPMRAGNNQPQHF.

This clonotype was observed at least ten times. The chain is built from TRBV11-3 and TRBJ2-3; the match to TRBD2 covers 7 bases. V trimming: 8 bases; J trimming: 2 bases; junction bases outside the gene matches: 10. The CDR3 has 15 amino acids. Germline values: CDR1 SGHNT, CDR2 YENEEA. The CDR3 region has the DNA TGTGCCAGCGAGGAGGGCGGGAGACTCACAGATACGCAGTATTTT. Its protein is CASEEGGRLTDTQYF.

In its sample, this clonotype was seen once. The junction does not match germline at one end; this may be a read error. The rearrangement links TRBV5-4 to TRBJ2-5, with a tentative D call TRBD2 (6 bases). The CDR3 consists of 14 residues. Looked up from germline, CDR1 is SGHNT and CDR2 is YYREEE (reference sequence). CDR3 bases: TGTGCCTGCAGCTCTGGGACTGTACAAGAGACCCAGTACTTC. Residues: CACSSGTVQETQYF.

This clonotype was counted only a few times. The V call is TRBV6-1, the J call TRBJ1-3, with 8 bases matching TRBD1. With V trimmed by 6 bases and J by 1 base, 8 bases remained unmatched. This CDR3 contains 16 residues. In germline, CDR1 is MNHNS, CDR2 SASEGT. CDR3 residues: CASSDRTGGSGNTIYF. The CDR3 bases are TGTGCCAGCAGCGACAGAACAGGGGGTTCTGGAAACACCATATATTTT.

In regard to this clonotype: This sequence may be a read error, since a much larger clone differs from it by one base. The chain recombines TRBV29-1 with TRBJ2-5; TRBD1 matches 12 bases. The V gene's germline CDR1 is SQVTM and CDR2 ANQGSEA. J was trimmed by 9 bases and V by 8 bases; bases with no gene match: 13. This CDR3 comprises 14 residues. The CDR3 DNA reads as TGCAGCTCTAGGGACAGGGGGCTCGGGGAGGCCCAGTACTTC. Translation: CSSRDRGLGEAQYF.

Worth noting for this clonotype: The CDR3 carries no conserved terminal phenylalanine or tryptophan, so it likely arises from a read error. The DNA for the CDR3 is TGTGCCAGTGGAGGACTAGCGGAAGGGGGTGGTGAGCAGTACCTC. Translation gives CASGGLAEGGGEQYL. The chain links TRBV12-3 or TRBV12-4 to TRBJ2-7; 10 nucleotides line up with TRBD2. After removal of 9 bases from V and 7 bases from J, the junction contained 15 bases not matched to a gene. This CDR3 has 15 amino acids.

Concerning this clonotype: A much larger clone is a single base away; this may be a read error. V is TRBV6-5 and J is TRBJ2-1; 8 nucleotides align to TRBD2. The CDR3 runs to 15 residues. Germline V lookup: CDR1 MNHEY, CDR2 SVGAGI. V lost 6 bases, J lost 5 bases, and 9 bases stayed unmatched. The CDR3 nucleotides are TGTGCCAGCAGACTAACTAGCGGAGCCCACAATGAGCAGTTCTTC. This encodes CASRLTSGAHNEQFF.

The CDR3: CASSPRHQEDTGELFF. Here the CDR3 DNA reads TGTGCCAGCAGCCCCCGACACCAAGAAGACACCGGGGAGCTGTTTTTT. The V call is TRBV12-3 or TRBV12-4, the J call TRBJ2-2; D gene uncertain. Between the trimmed V and J ends, which lost 6 bases and 3 bases, there was a span of 17 bases. The CDR3 length is 16 residues.

Note on this clonotype: One end of the junction varies from germline; a read error may be responsible. The chain carries TRBV6-2 or TRBV6-3 and TRBJ1-2; D is uncertain. Germline V gives CDR1 MNHEY, CDR2 SVGEGT. The CDR3 loop spans 15 amino acids. DNA for the CDR3: TGTGCCAGCAGTTCGCCGGGGAGAAATAACAATGGCTACACCTTC. Protein product: CASSSPGRNNNGYTF.